This T cell receptor (beta chain) stems from a study of T cell changes during pregnancy in multiple sclerosis. Sequencing was performed with immunoSEQ multiplex PCR; in TCRdb, only in-frame clones are kept and a portion is missing. The table includes some 51,000 clones, 90% to 95% detected once. In this sample, this clone turned up once. The sample in question was CD8+ T cells from peripheral blood mononuclear cells, obtained in the first trimester of pregnancy. The sequence was collected from a female donor with multiple sclerosis, enrolled in a pregnancy study.

CDR3 sequence: CASSPGGASYEQYF. The CDR3 coding sequence is TGTGCCAGCAGCCCAGGGGGCGCTTCCTACGAGCAGTACTTC. This rearrangement joins TRBV7-6 to TRBJ2-7; 8 bases are shared with TRBD1. This CDR3 has 14 amino acids. Germline trimming cut 5 bases from V and 1 base from J; bases unmatched to any gene: 4. Germline V CDR1 and CDR2: SGHVS, FNYEAQ.